This T cell receptor beta chain was obtained from a study of identical twins. Overall study results and limits: The study reached conclusions through statistical analysis that was cross-sectional, not following the same donors.

TCRdb called the 5' RACE reads again in MiXCR, with one record for every CDR3 protein. The sample carries around 480,000 distinct CDR3 sequences, 13% to 15% recorded once. Per the germline V gene, CDR1 is SGDLS and CDR2 is YYNGEE. The CDR3 runs 15 residues. The ends were cut back, 1 base at V and 4 bases at J, with 9 bases in the middle. A word on this clonotype: Its antigen is undetermined.

Every one of the donors was a healthy Caucasian. These data were also filed under a second study, of yellow fever vaccine responses in identical twins.

Source material: CD4+ T cells sorted from blood. The sequence came from a woman under 30 in good health. This chain uses TRBV9 with TRBJ2-6; unclear D gene. The CDR3 coding sequence is TGTGCCAGCAGCGTATATTCCTCGGGGGCCAACGTCCTGACTTTC. Its translation is CASSVYSSGANVLTF. Full variable domain (rest looked up from reference TRBV9 and TRBJ2-6): DSGVTQTPKHLITATGQRVTLRCSPRSGDLSVYWYQQSLDQGLQFLIQYYNGEERAKGNILERFSAQQFPDLHSELNLSSLELGDSALYFCASSVYSSGANVLTFGAGSRLTVL.